This TCR beta chain was captured in a study of shared clonotypes between healthy human individuals (dated by TCRdb to between 2020 and 2021). In the study overall: A few men and two women, aged 18 to 49 years, made up the cohort. Different laboratories and diverse techniques were used to prepare libraries and sequence TCR repertoires, to increase sequencing depth and limit assay-specific biases. Leukapheresis yielded between about 0.94 and 10 billion PBMCs per donor. To estimate repertoire size and how much clonotypes are shared between individuals, the study performed deep sequencing of blood TCR repertoires from 4 to 6 healthy adults.

As for this clone: This receptor's antigen is unknown. Within one base of it there is no much larger clone, and no base qualities were kept.

Overall results and qualifications from the work: Based on pairwise subsampling, the degree of clonotype sharing among donors was expected to be affected by sequencing depth. Because the study included only a small number of donors, the genetic and exposure-history diversity represented was limited. Only blood was sampled, and tissue TCR repertoires likely differ from those in blood.

Healthy HIV-negative adults with no recently reported acute infections or vaccinations were included as donors. All donors were Caucasian adults living in Nashville, Tennessee, USA. For unsorted samples, 90 million to 95 million PBMCs were counted, and genomic DNA was extracted using the QIAamp DNA Blood Mini kit. Blood was obtained by leukapheresis, after which PBMCs were separated by Ficoll-Histopaque density gradient centrifugation and cryopreserved in liquid nitrogen vapor phase. Using the deep immunoSEQ assay, TCR CDR3 regions were amplified from genomic DNA by multiplex PCR. Extracted genomic DNA from each cell subset was distributed evenly across all wells of several immunoSEQ 96-well plates, and each plate was treated as a replicate. Each replicate PCR for unsorted PBMC received about 310 ng genomic DNA, equal to approximately 30,000 T cell genomes. Unsorted PBMC genomic DNA was sequenced across ten immunoSEQ deep assay plates. Purified libraries were quantified with a Qubit 3.0 fluorometer, sized on a Bioanalyzer 2100, and re-quantified with the KAPA Library Quantification kit. A separate single-read 150-cycle Illumina NextSeq 550 flow cell was used to sequence each immunoSEQ 96-well plate. On the study's bioinformatics: Because the immunoSEQ output included only junctional sequences and no quality scores, the filtering could not be the same as the filtering used for full-length reads. Sequences were annotated with PyIR, a Python wrapper for IgBLAST v1.9, using IMGT germline references to assign V/J genes and CDR3. Any read was removed if the V/J assignment was weak (E-value above 1e-6), the CDR3 was missing, or the read contained stop codons, out-of-frame junctions, or ambiguous translated residues. V3J clonotypes were defined by identical inferred V gene, J gene, and CDR3 amino acid sequence. To compute the percentage overlap between repertoires, the number of shared unique clonotypes was divided by the size of the smaller repertoire. Repertoire richness was assessed with RTK rarefaction, the Chao1 estimator, and Recon v2.1 estimates of unobserved clonotypes. Drawn from immuneACCESS, this table holds only the in-frame rearrangements with V and J called that TCRdb kept. Clones are partly lost; checked studies trace under half to an unresolved V gene and leave the rest unexplained. V and J calls and clone size come straight from that table; D and trimming were deduced from the DNA. In all, the sample holds about 510,000 clones, and approximately 79% of those were seen once. The ten most abundant clones make up around an eighth of the sample.

At the junction V is shortened by 3 bases and J by 4 bases, with 19 bases in between. The CDR3 holds 16 amino acids from the cysteine to the phenylalanine. Only CDR3 DNA remains: 48 bases, in frame from the first base. The germline V gene yields MGHDK for CDR1 and SYGVNS for CDR2. The rearranged segments are TRBV25-1 and TRBJ2-7; a weak D assignment points to TRBD2 (5 bases agree). The receptor was isolated from a woman between 40 and 55 years old in good health. Some clones in this sample may be carry-over from other donors' samples. Sequenced input: PBMCs. The nucleotide sequence reads as follows: TGTGCCAGCAGTGATTACCCCCCGGGGTCGGGGTACGAGCAGTACTTC. Protein translation: CASSDYPPGSGYEQYF.